Presented here are 22 T cell receptor beta chains from one specimen sequenced in a study of multiple sclerosis patients with progressive multifocal leukoencephalopathy. Assay used: immunoSEQ multiplex PCR; TCRdb lists only in-frame clones, some missing. The sample lists over 20,000 clones; around 93% were seen once. The time point was: more than ten months of natalizumab therapy. The sample here was PBMCs, taken from a patient treated with natalizumab. The receptors originated from a man aged 25 to 45 with multiple sclerosis.

The chain has TRBV7-2 and TRBJ2-1; 10 positions agree with TRBD2. Germline V gives CDR1 SGHTA, CDR2 FQGNSA. There are 13 residues in the CDR3. The V segment lost 5 bases and the J segment 14 bases; nucleotides outside the gene matches: 9. As DNA, the CDR3 is TGTGCCAGCAGCGGGACTAGCGAAGGGAGAGAGTTCTTC. Its protein product is CASSGTSEGREFF. The full variable domain, in which reference TRBV7-2 and TRBJ2-1 provide the parts outside the CDR3, is GAGVSQSPSNKVTEKGKDVELRCDPISGHTALYWYRQSLGQGLEFLIYFQGNSAPDKSGLPSDRFSAERTGGSVSTLTIQRTQQEDSAVYLCASSGTSEGREFFGPGTRLTVL.

J is TRBJ1-2 and V is TRBV4-3; D might be TRBD1 (5 bases). Germline V gene sequence: CDR1 LGHNA, CDR2 YSLEER. The CDR3 consists of 15 residues. V lost 4 bases and J lost 0, with 12 bases in between. For the CDR3, the DNA is TGCGCCAGCAGCCGGGCTACAGGACCTAACTATGGCTACACCTTC. This gives the protein CASSRATGPNYGYTF.

The V and J genes are TRBV19 and TRBJ1-3; D possibly corresponds to TRBD1 (6 bases). Deletions cut 3 bases from V and 2 bases from J, with 8 bases between. This CDR3 has 14 amino acids. Per germline, CDR1 LNHDA and CDR2 SQIVND (reference sequence). The CDR3 loop is CASSMGGPGNTIYF. CDR3 sequence (DNA): TGTGCCAGTAGTATGGGGGGGCCTGGAAACACCATATATTTT.

The genes are TRBV11-2 and TRBJ1-2; D call uncertain. CDR1 is SGHAT and CDR2 is FQNNGV in the germline V gene. The CDR3 extends over 13 amino acids. Trimming stripped 4 bases from V and 5 bases from J, with 11 bases between. Here the CDR3 reads CASSWRVGYGYTF. DNA for the CDR3: TGTGCCAGCAGCTGGCGCGTGGGATATGGCTACACCTTC.

The V gene is TRBV5-4, the J gene TRBJ2-1; tentative D call: TRBD1 (6 bases). Per the germline V gene, CDR1 is SGHNT and CDR2 is YYREEE (reference sequence). With 3 bases removed from V and 2 bases from J, the gap between germline ends came to 12 bases. This CDR3 comprises 15 residues. CDR3 in DNA: TGTGCCAGCAGCTCCGGGGACAATCCCTACAATGAGCAGTTCTTC. Amino acids: CASSSGDNPYNEQFF. Supplemented by reference TRBV5-4 and TRBJ2-1, the full variable domain reads ETGVTQSPTHLIKTRGQQVTLRCSSQSGHNTVSWYQQALGQGPQFIFQYYREEENGRGNFPPRFSGLQFPNYSSELNVNALELDDSALYLCASSSGDNPYNEQFFGPGTRLTVL.

The chain recombines TRBV2 with TRBJ1-6; D is unresolved. V was clipped by 6 bases and J by 7 bases, with 13 bases between them. This CDR3 comprises 14 residues. Germline CDR1 SNHLY, CDR2 FYNNEI. CDR3 bases: TGTGCCAGCAGGAGAAGAGGCGAGAATTCACCCCTCCACTTT. Its translation: CASRRRGENSPLHF.

The chain links TRBV11-3 to TRBJ1-1; possibly TRBD1 for D (6 bases). The CDR3 totals 14 residues. Germline lookup yields CDR1 SGHNT and CDR2 YENEEA. V lost 3 bases, J lost 6 bases, and 14 bases lay in between. The CDR3 here is CASSFSPGGAEAFF. CDR3 bases: TGTGCCAGCAGCTTCTCCCCGGGGGGCGCTGAAGCTTTCTTT.

The rearrangement links TRBV5-6 to TRBJ2-1; 8 bases align to TRBD1. Germline CDR1 and CDR2: SGHDT and YYEEEE. The CDR3 contains 19 residues. V was clipped by 6 bases and J by 4 bases; unmatched bases: 21. The CDR3 protein is CASTPRWTGYLDSYNEQFF. Written as DNA, the CDR3 is TGTGCCAGCACCCCGAGGTGGACAGGGTATTTGGACTCTTACAATGAGCAGTTCTTC.

This chain links TRBV7-6 with TRBJ2-3; D is possibly TRBD1 or TRBD2 (6 bases each). V lost 2 bases to trimming and J lost 0 bases, with 9 bases between them. Germline lookup yields CDR1 SGHVS and CDR2 FNYEAQ. The CDR3 loop spans 15 amino acids. The CDR3 DNA sequence: TGTGCCAGCAGCTTACGGGGGCTAAGCACAGATACGCAGTATTTT. Translating gives CASSLRGLSTDTQYF.

The chain carries TRBV6-5 and TRBJ2-1; D is tentatively TRBD1 or TRBD2 (5 bases each). The CDR3 runs to 15 residues. CDR1 is MNHEY and CDR2 is SVGAGI in the germline V gene. V was shortened by 2 bases and J by 8 bases, with 16 bases between the two germline ends. DNA for the CDR3: TGTGCCAGCAGTTACGGGGGTGGTAGTATGTATGAGCAGTTCTTC. It translates to CASSYGGGSMYEQFF.

This rearrangement joins TRBV21-1 to TRBJ2-1; the table's D gene call, TRBD1, was not cross checked with the DNA. TRBV21-1 corresponds to a pseudogene. This CDR3 region has 15 residues. The CDR3: CASSKDAGKANEQFF. The CDR3 DNA reads TGTGCCAGCAGCAAAGACGCAGGGAAAGCCAATGAGCAGTTCTTC.

The chain uses TRBV29-1 and TRBJ2-1; 7 nucleotides line up with TRBD1. The CDR3 totals 13 residues. Trimming cost V 7 bases and J 4 bases; bases outside gene matches: 7. Germline V gene lookup returns CDR1 SQVTM and CDR2 ANQGSEA. This CDR3 is CSARDSLYNEQFF. The CDR3 DNA follows: TGCAGCGCCCGGGACAGCTTATACAATGAGCAGTTCTTC.

This clone came up once. This chain joins TRBV5-6 and TRBJ2-7, with TRBD2 as a possible D gene (7 bases). V was trimmed by 4 bases and J by 2 bases, leaving 13 bases between them. The CDR3 sequence is 14 residues long. Germline V gene data show CDR1 as SGHDT and CDR2 as YYEEEE. Here the CDR3 reads CASSPGGDTYEQYV. CDR3 DNA sequence: TGTGCCAGCAGCCCTGGGGGGGACACCTACGAGCAGTACGTC.

V is TRBV27 and J is TRBJ2-7; 11 bases match TRBD1. The CDR3 sequence is 16 residues long. The V gene end was trimmed by 2 bases and the J gene end by 4 bases; junction bases not matched to a gene: 7. CDR1 and CDR2 from the germline V gene are MNHEY and SMNVEV (reference sequence). The CDR3 bases are TGTGCCAGCAGTTTAAGTCCAGGACAGGGGGCATACGAGCAGTACTTC. It translates to CASSLSPGQGAYEQYF.

The CDR3 protein is CASSDPRQGVRTEAFF. CDR3 DNA: TGTGCCAGCAGCGACCCCCGACAGGGGGTGAGAACTGAAGCTTTCTTT. The V call is TRBV11-3, the J call TRBJ1-1; 9 bases are shared with TRBD1. CDR3 length: 16 amino acids. V shed 5 bases and J 5 bases; nucleotides not matched to a gene: 12. In germline, CDR1 is SGHNT, CDR2 YENEEA. Using reference TRBV11-3 and TRBJ1-1 for the parts outside the CDR3, the full variable domain is EAGVVQSPRYKIIEKKQPVAFWCNPISGHNTLYWYLQNLGQGPELLIRYENEEAVDDSQLPKDRFSAERLKGVDSTLKIQPAELGDSAVYLCASSDPRQGVRTEAFFGQGTRLTVV.

The chain employs TRBV6-5 and TRBJ2-7; D remains ambiguous. Trimming shortened V by 6 bases and J by 2 bases, and 8 bases separated the two germline ends. Germline-derived CDR1 and CDR2 are MNHEY and SVGAGI. The CDR3 runs to 12 residues. The CDR3 DNA reads TGTGCCAGCAGCTCCCCCCCCTACGAGCAGTACTTC. Its protein product is CASSSPPYEQYF.

The chain links TRBV5-1 to TRBJ2-1; no clear D gene. The CDR3 has 14 amino acids. The germline CDR1 and CDR2 sequences are SGHRS and YFSETQ. Trimming pared 2 bases from V and 2 bases from J, leaving 8 bases between. The CDR3 coding sequence is TGCGCCAGCAGCTTAGATAGGCCCTACAATGAGCAGTTCTTC. Encoded protein: CASSLDRPYNEQFF.

This clone was picked up one time. The rearrangement links TRBV5-1 to TRBJ1-6; possible D gene TRBD1, 6 bases. Trimming left V 6 bases short and J 4 bases short, with 14 bases between. Looked up from germline, CDR1 is SGHRS and CDR2 is YFSETQ. The CDR3 has 15 amino acids. The CDR3 spells CASTRDTGYNSPLHF. The CDR3, as DNA: TGCGCCAGCACCCGGGACACGGGTTATAATTCACCCCTCCACTTT. The whole variable domain, remainder taken from reference TRBV5-1 and TRBJ1-6, is KAGVTQTPRYLIKTRGQQVTLSCSPISGHRSVSWYQQTPGQGLQFLFEYFSETQRNKGNFPGRFSGRQFSNSRSEMNVSTLELGDSALYLCASTRDTGYNSPLHFGNGTRLTVT.

The CDR3 sequence: CASSLDRGYEQFF. The CDR3 DNA is TGTGCCAGCAGCTTGGACAGGGGGTATGAGCAGTTCTTC. The chain has TRBV7-9 and TRBJ2-1; 10 bases fit TRBD1. CDR3 size: 13 residues. V lost 3 bases, J lost 8 bases, and 1 base stayed unmatched. Germline CDR1 is SEHNR and CDR2 is FQNEAQ (reference sequence).

V and J are TRBV7-9 and TRBJ2-7; tentative D call: TRBD2 (5 bases). Germline V gives CDR1 SEHNR, CDR2 FQNEAQ (reference sequence). V was shortened by 1 base and J by 7 bases, with 11 bases between the two germline ends. The CDR3 extends over 13 amino acids. Here the CDR3 reads CASSLGDSEEQYV. For the CDR3, the DNA is TGTGCCAGCAGCTTAGGGGATAGCGAGGAGCAGTACGTC.

The chain employs TRBV7-6 and TRBJ2-7; D is unresolved. The CDR3 is 11 amino acids. V was trimmed by 4 bases and J by 4 bases, leaving 5 bases between them. Germline lookup yields CDR1 SGHVS and CDR2 FNYEAQ. CDR3 sequence (DNA): TGTGCCAGCAGCTCCGATTACGAGCAGTACTTC. It yields the protein CASSSDYEQYF. Combining the CDR3 with reference TRBV7-6 and TRBJ2-7 gives the whole variable domain GAGVSQSPRYKVTKRGQDVALRCDPISGHVSLYWYRQALGQGPEFLTYFNYEAQQDKSGLPNDRFSAERPEGSISTLTIQRTEQRDSAMYRCASSSDYEQYFGPGTRLTVT.

The rearrangement links TRBV29-1 to TRBJ2-5; 8 bases align to TRBD1. Germline-derived CDR1 and CDR2 are SQVTM and ANQGSEA. The CDR3 spans 12 residues. The J segment lost 5 bases and the V segment lost 6 bases, leaving 5 bases of the junction unmatched. CDR3 sequence (DNA): TGCAGCGTCGACAGGGGTCGGGAGACCCAGTACTTC. Protein: CSVDRGRETQYF.